This is a list of T cell receptor beta chains from one sample in a study of blood T cell repertoires in COVID-19. Generated by immunoSEQ multiplex PCR, the TCRdb table keeps only in-frame clones and is missing some. The sample includes 200,000 to 250,000 clones, roughly four fifths of them seen just once. The material sequenced was PBMCs or T cells enriched from blood (not recorded which). The receptor set was obtained from a woman between 50 and 59 years old who had been exposed to COVID-19. CDR3s include the opening cysteine and the closing phenylalanine or tryptophan. D genes are given only for firm matches. Clone size, where shown, is once, few, many, or a class for clones that have expanded.

v_call	j_call	d_call	clone_size	cdr3_aa	cdr3_nt
TRBV7-9	TRBJ1-5	-	-	CASSWSNSNQPQHF	TGTGCCAGCAGTTGGAGCAATAGCAATCAGCCCCAGCATTTT
TRBV19	TRBJ2-3	-	-	CASSIRKSGRGNTDTQYF	TGTGCCAGTAGTATACGAAAATCAGGCAGGGGTAACACAGATACGCAGTATTTT
TRBV7-9	TRBJ2-1	-	-	CASSTQGPRRKQFF	TGTGCCAGCAGCACGCAGGGTCCGCGAAGGAAGCAGTTCTTC
TRBV28	TRBJ1-6	-	-	CASGEQVGGSSPLHF	TGTGCTTCCGGTGAACAGGTCGGCGGCAGTTCACCCCTCCACTTT
TRBV11-2	TRBJ2-5	-	-	CASSLGTVLETQYF	TGTGCCAGCAGCTTAGGGACAGTCCTAGAGACCCAGTACTTC
TRBV19	TRBJ1-5	-	-	CASSGRNNQPQHF	TGTGCCAGTAGCGGGAGGAATAATCAGCCCCAGCATTTT
TRBV12-3/TRBV12-4	TRBJ1-2	-	-	CASSFRTDYGYTF	TGTGCCAGCAGTTTCCGGACTGACTATGGCTACACCTTC
TRBV6-5	TRBJ2-1	-	-	CASTPGGASLKQFF	TGTGCCAGCACTCCCGGAGGCGCTTCATTGAAGCAGTTCTTC
TRBV5-1	TRBJ1-3	-	-	CASSPGGTQTIYF	TGCGCCAGCAGCCCCGGGGGGACCCAGACCATATATTTT
TRBV15	TRBJ1-2	-	-	CATSRDRDWGYTF	TGTGCCACCAGCAGAGACAGGGATTGGGGCTACACCTTC
TRBV25-1	TRBJ1-6	-	-	CASSDQGDFPSSPLHF	TGTGCCAGCAGTGATCAAGGGGATTTCCCCAGTTCACCCCTCCACTTT
TRBV19	TRBJ1-3	TRBD1	-	CASSGSGQGNTIYF	TGTGCCAGTAGTGGATCGGGACAGGGGAACACCATATATTTT
TRBV28	TRBJ1-1	-	-	CASSLAGAGNTEAFF	TGTGCCAGCAGTTTGGCAGGGGCGGGCAACACTGAAGCTTTCTTT
TRBV6-1	TRBJ2-2	-	few	CASSARVGGNTGELFF	TGTGCCAGCAGTGCACGAGTAGGCGGTAACACCGGGGAGCTGTTTTTT
TRBV7-8	TRBJ1-6	-	-	CASSFLTGSNSPLHF	TGTGCCAGCAGCTTCTTGACCGGGTCGAATTCACCCCTCCACTTT
TRBV5-6	TRBJ2-4	TRBD1	-	CASSLGTGQGRDIQYF	TGTGCCAGCAGCTTGGGTACGGGACAGGGTAGGGACATTCAGTACTTC
TRBV5-1	TRBJ1-1	-	-	CASSYRVTDTEAFF	TGCGCCAGCAGCTACAGGGTAACTGACACTGAAGCTTTCTTT
TRBV11-2	TRBJ2-2	-	once	CASSLRGANTGELFF	TGTGCCAGCAGCTTACGGGGTGCGAACACCGGGGAGCTGTTTTTT
TRBV6-5	TRBJ1-1	-	-	CASRLGLGGTEAFF	TGTGCCAGCAGGCTCGGGCTGGGGGGCACTGAAGCTTTCTTT
TRBV9	TRBJ1-1	-	-	CASSVSLDTEAFF	TGTGCCAGCAGCGTGTCCCTAGACACTGAAGCTTTCTTT
TRBV3-1/TRBV3-2	TRBJ2-7	-	-	CASSQPTAPYEQYF	TGTGCCAGCAGCCAACCGACAGCTCCCTACGAGCAGTACTTC
TRBV18	TRBJ1-5	-	-	CASSPAEGPQHF	TGTGCCAGCTCACCCGCCGAGGGGCCCCAGCATTTT
TRBV19	TRBJ1-1	-	-	CASTTPGTEAFF	TGTGCCAGTACCACCCCGGGGACTGAAGCTTTCTTT
TRBV2	TRBJ1-6	-	-	CASSARQDSSPLHF	TGTGCCAGCAGTGCCAGACAGGACAGCTCACCCCTCCACTTT
TRBV6-5	TRBJ1-2	TRBD1	-	CASSYANRGGYTF	TGTGCCAGCAGTTATGCGAACAGGGGTGGCTACACCTTC
TRBV7-2	TRBJ2-3	-	-	CASSSQTGTDTQYF	TGTGCCAGCAGCTCCCAAACAGGGACAGATACGCAGTATTTT
TRBV27	TRBJ1-1	-	many	CASSTGTEAFF	TGTGCCAGCAGCACAGGCACTGAAGCTTTCTTT
TRBV28	TRBJ2-1	-	-	CASSSVTRYSSGNEQFF	TGTGCCAGCAGCTCCGTGACGCGATATTCTTCAGGCAATGAGCAGTTCTTC
TRBV11-2	TRBJ1-1	-	-	CASSPIRGGDTEAFF	TGTGCCAGCAGCCCTATAAGGGGAGGGGACACTGAAGCTTTCTTT
TRBV7-2	TRBJ1-2	-	-	CASSLSLPPSDGYTF	TGTGCCAGCAGCTTATCGCTACCCCCCAGCGATGGCTACACCTTC
TRBV7-9	TRBJ2-5	TRBD1	-	CASSSPPGQGGGTQYF	TGTGCCAGCAGCTCGCCACCGGGACAGGGTGGAGGCACCCAGTACTTC
TRBV4-1	TRBJ2-7	-	-	CASSQDNFPGDEQYF	TGCGCCAGCAGCCAAGATAACTTTCCAGGGGACGAGCAGTACTTC
TRBV9	TRBJ2-2	TRBD2	once	CASSVGGGPTGELFF	TGTGCCAGCAGCGTAGGGGGGGGACCCACCGGGGAGCTGTTTTTT
TRBV19	TRBJ1-5	TRBD1	-	CASSIRGQGNLQPQHF	TGTGCCAGTAGTATCCGTGGACAGGGGAACCTTCAGCCCCAGCATTTT
TRBV7-2	TRBJ2-1	TRBD2	-	CASSSGGGIREQFF	TGTGCCAGCAGCTCCGGCGGGGGGATAAGGGAGCAGTTCTTC
TRBV11-2	TRBJ2-3	-	-	CASSLDHRRDTQYF	TGTGCCAGCAGCTTAGATCATCGGCGGGATACGCAGTATTTT
TRBV6-6	TRBJ2-2	-	-	CASRGAMNTGELFF	TGTGCCAGCAGGGGAGCTATGAACACCGGGGAGCTGTTTTTT
TRBV6-5	TRBJ1-3	TRBD1	once	CASSSRQGGNTIYF	TGTGCCAGCAGTTCTCGACAGGGTGGAAACACCATATATTTT
TRBV28	TRBJ1-1	TRBD1	-	CASSTLGQGYTEAFF	TGTGCCAGCAGCACTTTGGGACAGGGGTACACTGAAGCTTTCTTT
TRBV11-2	TRBJ1-1	-	once	CASSLTLSYTEAFF	TGTGCCAGCAGCCTGACACTCAGTTACACTGAAGCTTTCTTT
TRBV7-2	TRBJ1-5	TRBD1	-	CASSLGRPGGSQPQHF	TGTGCCAGCAGCTTAGGGCGGCCAGGGGGTAGTCAGCCCCAGCATTTT
TRBV19	TRBJ1-2	TRBD1	-	CASSTTGAYGYTF	TGTGCCAGTAGTACGACAGGGGCTTATGGCTACACCTTC
TRBV6-1	TRBJ1-2	-	-	CASSERQEYGYTF	TGTGCCAGCAGTGAGAGACAGGAATACGGCTACACCTTC
TRBV18	TRBJ2-2	-	-	CASSPYVRGDTGELFF	TGTGCCAGCTCACCGTATGTCAGGGGAGATACCGGGGAGCTGTTTTTT
TRBV5-1	TRBJ2-2	-	-	CASSQRQAANTGELFF	TGCGCCAGCAGTCAGCGACAGGCCGCCAACACCGGGGAGCTGTTTTTT
TRBV14	TRBJ1-2	-	-	CASSRPGSGYTF	TGTGCCAGCAGCCGGCCGGGTAGCGGCTACACCTTC
TRBV18	TRBJ2-3	-	-	CASSPSRDGRKDTQYF	TGTGCCAGCTCCCCCTCGCGGGACGGCAGAAAAGATACGCAGTATTTT
TRBV7-9	TRBJ1-2	-	-	CASSLALDSANYGYTF	TGTGCCAGCAGCTTAGCTCTTGACAGCGCTAACTATGGCTACACCTTC
TRBV11-2	TRBJ1-2	-	-	CASSPGAGYTF	TGTGCCAGCAGCCCAGGGGCCGGCTACACCTTC
TRBV18	TRBJ2-3	-	-	CASSPSSLVGDTQYF	TGTGCCAGCTCACCAAGTTCACTCGTCGGAGATACGCAGTATTTT
TRBV27	TRBJ2-7	TRBD1	-	CASSLRQGAREQYF	TGTGCCAGCAGCTTGAGACAGGGGGCGCGCGAGCAGTACTTC
TRBV13	TRBJ2-7	TRBD1	-	CASSKDRVHEQYF	TGTGCCAGCAGCAAGGACAGGGTCCACGAGCAGTACTTC
TRBV11-1	TRBJ1-4	TRBD1	-	CASSFTGGKKLFF	TGTGCCAGCAGTTTCACAGGGGGCAAAAAACTGTTTTTT
TRBV15	TRBJ2-1	TRBD2	-	CATSRVTSGQMNEQFF	TGTGCCACCAGCAGAGTTACTAGCGGGCAGATGAATGAGCAGTTCTTC